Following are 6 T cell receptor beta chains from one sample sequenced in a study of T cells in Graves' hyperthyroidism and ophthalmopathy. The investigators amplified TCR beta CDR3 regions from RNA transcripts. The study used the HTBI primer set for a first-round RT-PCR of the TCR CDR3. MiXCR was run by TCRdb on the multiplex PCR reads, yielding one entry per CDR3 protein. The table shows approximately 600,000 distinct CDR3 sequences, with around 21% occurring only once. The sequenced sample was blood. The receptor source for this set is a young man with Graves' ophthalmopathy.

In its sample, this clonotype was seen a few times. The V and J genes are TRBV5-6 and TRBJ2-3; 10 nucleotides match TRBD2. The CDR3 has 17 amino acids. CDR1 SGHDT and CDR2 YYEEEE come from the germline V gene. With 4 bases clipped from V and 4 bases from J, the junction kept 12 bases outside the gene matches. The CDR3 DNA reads TGTGCCAGCAGCCCCGGGACTAGCGCCCTGGGGGCAGATACGCAGTATTTT. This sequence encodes CASSPGTSALGADTQYF.

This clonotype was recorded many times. CDR3 nucleotides: TGTGCCAGCAGCCAAGAAACGGCCGGGAGTCATGGCGGGTACTTC. Translation gives CASSQETAGSHGGYF. The rearrangement joins TRBV3-1 to TRBJ2-5; the D gene is possibly TRBD2 (6 bases). There are 15 residues in the CDR3. CDR1 is LGHDT and CDR2 is YNNKEL in the germline V gene (reference sequence). V lost 0 bases to trimming and J lost 13 bases, with 21 bases between them.

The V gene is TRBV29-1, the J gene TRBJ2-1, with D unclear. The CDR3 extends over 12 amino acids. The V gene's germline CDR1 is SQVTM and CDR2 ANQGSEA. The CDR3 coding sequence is TGCACTCTAGAGGTGGCTATCGGTGAGCAGTTCTTC. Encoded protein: CTLEVAIGEQFF.

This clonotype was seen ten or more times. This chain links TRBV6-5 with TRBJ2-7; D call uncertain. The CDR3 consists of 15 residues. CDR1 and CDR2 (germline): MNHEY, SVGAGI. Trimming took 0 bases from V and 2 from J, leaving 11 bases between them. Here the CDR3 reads CASSYSSSETYEQYF. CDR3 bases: TGTGCCAGCAGTTACTCGAGTTCGGAGACCTACGAGCAGTACTTC.

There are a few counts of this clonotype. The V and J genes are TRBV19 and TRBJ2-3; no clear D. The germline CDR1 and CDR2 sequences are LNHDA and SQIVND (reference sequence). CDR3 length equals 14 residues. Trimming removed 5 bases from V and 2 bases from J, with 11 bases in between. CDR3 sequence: CASSGTVLTDTQYF. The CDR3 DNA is TGTGCCAGTAGTGGAACGGTCCTCACAGATACGCAGTATTTT.

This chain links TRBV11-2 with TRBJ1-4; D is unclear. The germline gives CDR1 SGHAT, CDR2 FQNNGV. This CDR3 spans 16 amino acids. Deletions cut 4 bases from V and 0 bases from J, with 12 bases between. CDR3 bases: TGTGCCAGCAGCTCCGCGCCCCGATCAACTAATGAAAAACTGTTTTTT. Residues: CASSSAPRSTNEKLFF.